This T cell receptor (beta chain) was retrieved from a study of human T cells and chemical hapten exposure. Blood, whole and unfractionated, served as the source for total RNA extraction. The library tagged individual cDNA molecules with unique molecular identifiers. Original data processing: Sample TCR counts, which ranged from roughly 20,000 to 750,000, had a median of around 93,000. MiXCR, applied by TCRdb to the 5' RACE reads, yields one record per CDR3 protein. These V and J calls rely on TCRdb rather than the paper's analysis. The sample lists tens of thousands of distinct CDR3 sequences; roughly 8% were seen once. Concerning this clonotype: Its target is unknown.

Notes on the study in general: DPC sensitization did not alter TCRs above 1 in 1000 frequency.

Germline V gene lookup returns CDR1 MNHEY and CDR2 SMNVEV (reference sequence). CDR3 length: 16 amino acids. Trimming stripped 5 bases from V and 1 base from J, with 17 bases between. This sequence was found in a male donor in good health. The chain links TRBV27 to TRBJ1-1; D not certain. The DNA of the CDR3 is TGTGCCAGCAGTCCCATAGATCGGACCGCGAACACTGAAGCTTTCTTT. Translating it yields CASSPIDRTANTEAFF.